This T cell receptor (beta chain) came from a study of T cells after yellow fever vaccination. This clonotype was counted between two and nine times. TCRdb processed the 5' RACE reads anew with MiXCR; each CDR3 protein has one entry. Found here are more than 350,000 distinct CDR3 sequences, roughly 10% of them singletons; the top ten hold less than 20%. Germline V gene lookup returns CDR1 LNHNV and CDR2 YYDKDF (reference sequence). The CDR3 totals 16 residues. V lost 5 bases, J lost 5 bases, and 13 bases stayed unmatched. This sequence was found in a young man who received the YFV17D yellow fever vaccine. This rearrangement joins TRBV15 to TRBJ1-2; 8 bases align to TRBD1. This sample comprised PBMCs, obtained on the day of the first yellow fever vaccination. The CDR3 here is CATSGVRRTGLYGYTF. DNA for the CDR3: TGTGCCACCAGCGGAGTCCGCAGGACAGGGTTGTATGGCTACACCTTC.